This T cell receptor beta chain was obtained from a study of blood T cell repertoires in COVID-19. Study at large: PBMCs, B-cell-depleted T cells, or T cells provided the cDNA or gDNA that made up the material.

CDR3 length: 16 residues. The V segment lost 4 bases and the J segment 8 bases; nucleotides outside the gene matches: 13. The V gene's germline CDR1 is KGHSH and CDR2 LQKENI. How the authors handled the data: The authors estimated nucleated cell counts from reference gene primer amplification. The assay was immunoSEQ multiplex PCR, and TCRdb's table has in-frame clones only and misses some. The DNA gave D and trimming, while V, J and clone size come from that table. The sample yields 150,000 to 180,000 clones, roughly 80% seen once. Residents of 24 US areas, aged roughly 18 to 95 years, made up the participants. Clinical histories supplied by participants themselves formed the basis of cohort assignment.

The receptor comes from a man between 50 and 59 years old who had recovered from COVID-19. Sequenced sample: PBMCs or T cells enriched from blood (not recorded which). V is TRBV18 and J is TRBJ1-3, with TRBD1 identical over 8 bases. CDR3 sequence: CASSRNPTGAPDTIYF. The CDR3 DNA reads TGTGCCAGCTCACGGAACCCGACAGGGGCGCCCGACACCATATATTTT.